This TCR beta chain was sequenced for a study of blood T cell repertoires in COVID-19. Study summary: Samples taken during acute and convalescent COVID-19 were collected in the United States, Italy and Spain. PBMCs, B-cell-depleted T cells, or T cells were the source of the cDNA or gDNA that made up the material.

Here immunoSEQ multiplex PCR was the method, and the copy in TCRdb shows in-frame clones only, minus some. The sample lists approximately 250,000 clones, 65% to 90% occurring once. In germline, CDR1 is SEHNR, CDR2 FQNEAQ (reference sequence). This CDR3 is built from 18 residues. J lost 3 bases, V lost 7 bases, and 12 bases had no gene match. The V call is TRBV7-9, the J call TRBJ2-6; 10 nucleotides match TRBD1. The sample comprised peripheral blood. The clonotype comes from a man younger than 40 with active or convalescent COVID-19. This chain's CDR3 is CASTRQGARIGGANVLTF. The CDR3, as DNA: TGTGCCAGCACCAGACAGGGGGCTCGGATCGGTGGGGCCAACGTCCTGACTTTC. The full variable domain, completed using reference TRBV7-9 and TRBJ2-6, is DTGVSQNPRHKITKRGQNVTFRCDPISEHNRLYWYRQTLGQGPEFLTYFQNEAQLEKSRLLSDRFSAERPKGSFSTLEIQRTEQGDSAMYLCASTRQGARIGGANVLTFGAGSRLTVL.